This T cell receptor beta chain was identified in a study of blood T cell repertoires in COVID-19. Produced via immunoSEQ multiplex PCR; TCRdb's table is partial and in-frame only. The sample includes 300,000 to 400,000 clones, approximately 83% of them seen just once. Germline values: CDR1 SNHLY, CDR2 FYNNEI. The CDR3 has 16 amino acids. V was clipped by 4 bases and J by 8 bases, with 23 bases between them. V gene TRBV2 combines with J gene TRBJ1-2, with a tentative D call TRBD1 (5 bases). The sample comprised PBMCs or T cells enriched from blood (not recorded which). The sequence was obtained from a middle-aged woman with acute COVID-19. The CDR3 nucleotides are TGTGCCAGCAGTGCGGGCCCCTTAGGCGGGGGTTGGGGCTACACCTTC. Residues: CASSAGPLGGGWGYTF.